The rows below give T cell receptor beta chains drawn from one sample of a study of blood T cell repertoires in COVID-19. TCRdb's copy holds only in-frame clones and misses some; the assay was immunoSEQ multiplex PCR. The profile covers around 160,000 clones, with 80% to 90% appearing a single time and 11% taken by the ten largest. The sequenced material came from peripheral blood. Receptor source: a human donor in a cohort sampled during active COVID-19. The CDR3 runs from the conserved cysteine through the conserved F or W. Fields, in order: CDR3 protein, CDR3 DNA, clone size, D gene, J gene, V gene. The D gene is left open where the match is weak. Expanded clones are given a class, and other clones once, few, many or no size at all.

CDR3 protein: CASSNIAEQFF
CDR3 DNA: TGTGCCAGCAGTAATATAGCGGAGCAGTTCTTC
clone size: .
D gene: .
J gene: TRBJ2-1
V gene: TRBV7-2

CDR3 protein: CASSLGGTIYEQYF
CDR3 DNA: TGTGCCAGTAGTCTCGGGGGTACTATCTACGAGCAGTACTTC
clone size: .
D gene: .
J gene: TRBJ2-7
V gene: TRBV19

CDR3 protein: CASSLDPPPNEQYF
CDR3 DNA: TGTGCCAGCAGCTTAGATCCCCCCCCAAACGAGCAGTACTTC
clone size: .
D gene: .
J gene: TRBJ2-7
V gene: TRBV7-8

CDR3 protein: CASSAGFYEQYF
CDR3 DNA: TGTGCCAGCAGCGCAGGCTTCTACGAGCAGTACTTC
clone size: .
D gene: .
J gene: TRBJ2-7
V gene: TRBV28

CDR3 protein: CASSEGWVSGGSGANVLTF
CDR3 DNA: TGTGCCAGCAGTGAGGGTTGGGTTAGCGGGGGCTCTGGGGCCAACGTCCTGACTTTC
clone size: .
D gene: TRBD2
J gene: TRBJ2-6
V gene: TRBV2

CDR3 protein: CASSPPGGRYEQYF
CDR3 DNA: TGTGCCAGCAGCCCACCGGGGGGCCGCTACGAGCAGTACTTC
clone size: .
D gene: .
J gene: TRBJ2-7
V gene: TRBV7-2

CDR3 protein: CSASGGLAGYEQFF
CDR3 DNA: TGCAGTGCTAGTGGGGGACTAGCGGGATATGAGCAGTTCTTC
clone size: .
D gene: TRBD2
J gene: TRBJ2-1
V gene: TRBV20-1

CDR3 protein: CASSPPPPRGYETQYF
CDR3 DNA: TGTGCCAGCTCACCACCACCCCCCAGGGGGTATGAGACCCAGTACTTC
clone size: once
D gene: TRBD1
J gene: TRBJ2-5
V gene: TRBV18

CDR3 protein: CASSSPGSTSKNIQYF
CDR3 DNA: TGTGCCAGCAGCTCGCCAGGCTCCACTAGCAAAAACATTCAGTACTTC
clone size: .
D gene: .
J gene: TRBJ2-4
V gene: TRBV7-2

CDR3 protein: CASSPRSGQETQYF
CDR3 DNA: TGTGCCAGCAGCCCCCGGTCCGGCCAAGAGACCCAGTACTTC
clone size: .
D gene: .
J gene: TRBJ2-5
V gene: TRBV7-2

CDR3 protein: CASSVDPRDRGGHEQYF
CDR3 DNA: TGTGCCAGCAGCGTAGACCCCCGGGACAGGGGCGGGCACGAGCAGTACTTC
clone size: .
D gene: TRBD1
J gene: TRBJ2-7
V gene: TRBV9

CDR3 protein: CASSLWGGVPGNQPQHF
CDR3 DNA: TGTGCCAGCAGTTTATGGGGGGGTGTACCCGGCAATCAGCCCCAGCATTTT
clone size: .
D gene: .
J gene: TRBJ1-5
V gene: TRBV28

CDR3 protein: CASTWGEAGELFF
CDR3 DNA: TGCGCCAGCACTTGGGGCGAGGCCGGGGAGCTGTTTTTT
clone size: .
D gene: .
J gene: TRBJ2-2
V gene: TRBV10-2

CDR3 protein: CASSENRVQVETQYF
CDR3 DNA: TGTGCCAGCAGTGAAAATCGAGTGCAGGTTGAGACCCAGTACTTC
clone size: .
D gene: .
J gene: TRBJ2-5
V gene: TRBV6-1

CDR3 protein: CASSPGQGNQPQHF
CDR3 DNA: TGTGCCAGCAGCCCCGGACAGGGTAATCAGCCCCAGCATTTT
clone size: .
D gene: TRBD1
J gene: TRBJ1-5
V gene: TRBV7-9

CDR3 protein: CASSRGGASYEQYF
CDR3 DNA: TGTGCCAGCAGTAGGGGGGGGGCCTCCTACGAGCAGTACTTC
clone size: .
D gene: .
J gene: TRBJ2-7
V gene: TRBV6-2/TRBV6-3

CDR3 protein: CASSYSPGTSVSYEQYF
CDR3 DNA: TGTGCCAGCAGTTATTCTCCCGGGACTAGCGTCTCCTACGAGCAGTACTTC
clone size: .
D gene: TRBD2
J gene: TRBJ2-7
V gene: TRBV6-2/TRBV6-3

CDR3 protein: CASVNRDNSPLHF
CDR3 DNA: TGTGCTAGTGTCAACAGGGACAATTCACCCCTCCACTTT
clone size: .
D gene: .
J gene: TRBJ1-6
V gene: TRBV12-5